The following is a T cell receptor (beta chain) sequence with its context. The source of the sample is a study of OX40 agonist ivuxolimab in advanced cancers. TCRdb's table, derived via immunoSEQ multiplex PCR, lists solely in-frame clones and lacks some. Among about 64,000 clones, around four fifths were seen once, and the ten largest hold approximately 2%. Germline assignment: CDR1 SNHLY and CDR2 FYNNEI. The V gene end was trimmed by 6 bases and the J gene end by 1 base; junction bases not matched to a gene: 18. This CDR3 has 20 amino acids. This TCR derives from an adult with an advanced solid tumor such as melanoma, head and neck, liver or kidney cancer. The chain joins TRBV2 to TRBJ1-2, with 12 bases fitting TRBD1. This material consisted of CD4+ or CD8+ T cells sorted from blood, taken in a trial of the OX40 agonist ivuxolimab. The CDR3 is CASSHTTPGQGAMLNYGYTF. CDR3 nucleotides: TGTGCCAGCAGCCACACCACTCCGGGACAGGGGGCCATGCTTAACTATGGCTACACCTTC.